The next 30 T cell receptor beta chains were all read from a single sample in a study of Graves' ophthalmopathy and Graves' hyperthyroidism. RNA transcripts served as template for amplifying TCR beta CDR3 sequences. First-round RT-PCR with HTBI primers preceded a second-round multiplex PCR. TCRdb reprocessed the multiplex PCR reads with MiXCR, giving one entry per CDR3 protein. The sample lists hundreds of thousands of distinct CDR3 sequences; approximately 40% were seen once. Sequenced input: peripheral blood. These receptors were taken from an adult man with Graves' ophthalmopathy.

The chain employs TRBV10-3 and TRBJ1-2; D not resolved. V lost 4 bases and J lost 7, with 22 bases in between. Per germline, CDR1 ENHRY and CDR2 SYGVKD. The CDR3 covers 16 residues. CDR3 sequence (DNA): TGTGCCATCAGTGCCAGCAGCTCGAACCCCCTAACTGGCTACACCTTC. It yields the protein CAISASSSNPLTGYTF.

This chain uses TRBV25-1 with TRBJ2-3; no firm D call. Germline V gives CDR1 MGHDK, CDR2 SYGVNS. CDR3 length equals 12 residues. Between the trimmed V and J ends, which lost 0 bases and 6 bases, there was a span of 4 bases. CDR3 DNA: TGTGCCAGCAGTGAATATTCCGATACGCAGTATTTT. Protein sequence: CASSEYSDTQYF. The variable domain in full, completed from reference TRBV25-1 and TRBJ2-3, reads EADIYQTPRYLVIGTGKKITLECSQTMGHDKMYWYQQDPGMELHLIHYSYGVNSTEKGDLSSESTVSRIRTEHFPLTLESARPSHTSQYLCASSEYSDTQYFGPGTRLTVL.

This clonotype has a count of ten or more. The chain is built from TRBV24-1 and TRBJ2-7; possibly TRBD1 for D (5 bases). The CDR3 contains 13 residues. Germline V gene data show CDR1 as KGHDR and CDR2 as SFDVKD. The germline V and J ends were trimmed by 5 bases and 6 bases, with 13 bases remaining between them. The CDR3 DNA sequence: TGTGCCACCAGTGCCTCAGGGCCCTCCGAGCAGTACTTC. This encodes CATSASGPSEQYF.

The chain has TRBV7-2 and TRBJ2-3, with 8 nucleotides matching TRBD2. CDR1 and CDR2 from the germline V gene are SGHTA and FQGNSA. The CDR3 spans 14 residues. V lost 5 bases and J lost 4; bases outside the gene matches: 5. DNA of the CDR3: TGTGCCAGCAGCCTCGGACTAGCCGCAGATACGCAGTATTTT. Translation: CASSLGLAADTQYF.

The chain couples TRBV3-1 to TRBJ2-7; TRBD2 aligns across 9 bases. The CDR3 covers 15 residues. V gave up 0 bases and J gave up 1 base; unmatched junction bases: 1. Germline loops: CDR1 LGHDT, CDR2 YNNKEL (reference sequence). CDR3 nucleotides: TGTGCCAGCAGCCAAGACAGCGGGAGGTCCTACGAGCAGTACTTC. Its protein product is CASSQDSGRSYEQYF.

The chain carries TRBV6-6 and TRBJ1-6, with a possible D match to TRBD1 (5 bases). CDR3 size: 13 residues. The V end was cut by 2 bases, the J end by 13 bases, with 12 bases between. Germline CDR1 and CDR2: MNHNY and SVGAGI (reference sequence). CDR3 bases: TGTGCCAGCAGTTACCTGGGGGTCATCCCCCTCCACTTT. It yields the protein CASSYLGVIPLHF.

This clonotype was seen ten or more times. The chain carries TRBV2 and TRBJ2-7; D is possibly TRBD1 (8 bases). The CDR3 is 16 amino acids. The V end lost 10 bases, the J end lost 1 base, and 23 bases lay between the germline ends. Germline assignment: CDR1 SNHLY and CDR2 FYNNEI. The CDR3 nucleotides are TGTGCCATATCGGACTACAGGGGGGGGAGATCCTACGAGCAGTACTTC. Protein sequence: CAISDYRGGRSYEQYF.

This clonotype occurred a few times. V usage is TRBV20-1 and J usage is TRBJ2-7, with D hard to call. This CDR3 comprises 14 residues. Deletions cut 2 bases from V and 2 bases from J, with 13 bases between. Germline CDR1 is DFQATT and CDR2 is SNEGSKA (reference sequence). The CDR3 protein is CSARTPSVPYEQYF. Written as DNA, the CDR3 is TGCAGTGCTAGAACCCCCAGCGTACCCTACGAGCAGTACTTC.

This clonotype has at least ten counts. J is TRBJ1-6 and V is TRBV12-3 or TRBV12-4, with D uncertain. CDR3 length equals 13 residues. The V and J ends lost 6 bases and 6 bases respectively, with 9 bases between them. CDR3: CASSREVNSPLHF. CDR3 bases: TGTGCCAGCAGCCGGGAAGTTAATTCACCCCTCCACTTT.

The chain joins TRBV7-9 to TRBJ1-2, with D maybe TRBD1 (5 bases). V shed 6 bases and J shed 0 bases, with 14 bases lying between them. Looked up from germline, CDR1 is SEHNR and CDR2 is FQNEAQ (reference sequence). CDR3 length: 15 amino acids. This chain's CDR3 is CASSQTETSNYGYTF. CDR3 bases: TGTGCCAGCAGTCAGACAGAAACCTCTAACTATGGCTACACCTTC.

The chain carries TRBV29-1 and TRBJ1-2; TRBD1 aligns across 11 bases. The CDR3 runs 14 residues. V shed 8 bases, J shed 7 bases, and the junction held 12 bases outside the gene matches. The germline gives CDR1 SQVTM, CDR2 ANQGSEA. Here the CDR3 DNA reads TGCAGCCAGATGGGAGGACAGGGGGCTGGTGGCTACACCTTC. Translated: CSQMGGQGAGGYTF.

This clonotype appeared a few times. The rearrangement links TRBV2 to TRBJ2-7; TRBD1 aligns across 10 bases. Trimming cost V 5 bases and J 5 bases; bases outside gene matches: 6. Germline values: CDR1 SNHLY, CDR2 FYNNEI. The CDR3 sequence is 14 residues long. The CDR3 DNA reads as TGTGCCAGCAGTCCGGGACAGGGGTCTAACGAGCAGTACTTC. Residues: CASSPGQGSNEQYF.

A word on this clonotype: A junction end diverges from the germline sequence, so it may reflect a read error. CDR3 bases: TGTGTCAGCAGTTACTCGATCCTCGAAGAGACCCAGTACTTC. Its protein product is CVSSYSILEETQYF. The chain combines TRBV11-2 with TRBJ2-5, with D uncertain. The germline gives CDR1 SGHAT, CDR2 FQNNGV. The CDR3 length is 14 residues.

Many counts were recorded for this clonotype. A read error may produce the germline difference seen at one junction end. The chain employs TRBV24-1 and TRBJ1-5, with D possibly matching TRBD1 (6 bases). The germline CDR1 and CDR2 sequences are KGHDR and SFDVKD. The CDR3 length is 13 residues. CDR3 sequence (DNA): TGTGCCAGCAGTGCCCCAGGGGTGCAGCCCCAGCATTTT. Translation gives CASSAPGVQPQHF.

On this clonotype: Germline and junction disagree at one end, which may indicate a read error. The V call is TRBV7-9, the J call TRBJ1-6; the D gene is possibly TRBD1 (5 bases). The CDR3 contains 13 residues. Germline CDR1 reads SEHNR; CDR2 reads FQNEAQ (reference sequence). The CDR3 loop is CASRLTDISPLHF. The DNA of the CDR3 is TGTGCCAGCCGCTTGACAGACATTTCACCCCTCCACTTT.

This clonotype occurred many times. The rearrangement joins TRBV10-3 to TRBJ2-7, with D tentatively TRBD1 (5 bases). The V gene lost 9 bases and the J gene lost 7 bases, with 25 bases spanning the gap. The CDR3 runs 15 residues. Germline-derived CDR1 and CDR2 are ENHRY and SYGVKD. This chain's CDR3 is CAIATVANLAKEQYF. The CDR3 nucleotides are TGTGCCATAGCGACAGTCGCGAACTTGGCTAAGGAGCAGTACTTC.

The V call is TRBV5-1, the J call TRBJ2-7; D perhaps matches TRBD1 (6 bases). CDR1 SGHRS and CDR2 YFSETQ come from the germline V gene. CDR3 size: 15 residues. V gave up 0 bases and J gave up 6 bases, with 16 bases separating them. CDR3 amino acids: CASSLVGASTAEQYF. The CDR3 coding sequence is TGCGCCAGCAGCTTGGTGGGGGCCTCTACGGCCGAGCAGTACTTC.

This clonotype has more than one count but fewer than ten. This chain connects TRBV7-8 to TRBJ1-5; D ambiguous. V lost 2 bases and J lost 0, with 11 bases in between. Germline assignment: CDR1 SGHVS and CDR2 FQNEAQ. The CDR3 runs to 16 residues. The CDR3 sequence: CASSLKRQRSNQPQHF. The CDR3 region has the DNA TGTGCCAGCAGCTTAAAAAGGCAGCGTAGCAATCAGCCCCAGCATTTT.

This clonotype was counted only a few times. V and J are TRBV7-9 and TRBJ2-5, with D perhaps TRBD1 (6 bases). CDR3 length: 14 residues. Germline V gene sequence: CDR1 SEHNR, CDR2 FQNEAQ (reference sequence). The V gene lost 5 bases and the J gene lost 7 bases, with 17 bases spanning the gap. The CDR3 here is CASSRNQGSGTQYF. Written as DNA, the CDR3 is TGTGCCAGCAGCCGAAACCAGGGGTCGGGGACCCAGTACTTC.

This CDR3 is CASSLIGHSNYEQYF. Written as DNA, the CDR3 is TGTGCCAGCAGCTTAATCGGACACTCCAACTACGAGCAGTACTTC. V usage is TRBV7-2 and J usage is TRBJ2-7; perhaps TRBD1 as D (5 bases). Trimming took off 2 bases at V and 3 bases at J, with 14 bases between the two ends. The CDR3 totals 15 residues. Germline values: CDR1 SGHTA, CDR2 FQGNSA.

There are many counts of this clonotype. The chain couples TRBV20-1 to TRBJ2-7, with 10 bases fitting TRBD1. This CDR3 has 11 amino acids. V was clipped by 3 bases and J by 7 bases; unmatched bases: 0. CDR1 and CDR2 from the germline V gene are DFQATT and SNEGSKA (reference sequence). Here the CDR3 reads CSARDRGEQYF. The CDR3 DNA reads TGCAGTGCTAGGGACAGGGGGGAGCAGTACTTC.

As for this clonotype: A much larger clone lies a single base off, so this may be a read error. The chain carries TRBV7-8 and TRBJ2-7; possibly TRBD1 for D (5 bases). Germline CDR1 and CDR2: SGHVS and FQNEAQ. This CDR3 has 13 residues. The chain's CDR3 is CASSVQDFTEQHF. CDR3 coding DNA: TGTGCCAGCAGCGTACAGGATTTCACCGAGCAGCACTTC.

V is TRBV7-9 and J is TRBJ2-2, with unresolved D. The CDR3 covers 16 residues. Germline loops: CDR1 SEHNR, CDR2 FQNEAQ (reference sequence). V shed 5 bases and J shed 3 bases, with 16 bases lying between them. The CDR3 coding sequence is TGTGCCAGCAGCCTACGGCAGAGGCAGGACACCGGGGAGCTGTTTTTT. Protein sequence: CASSLRQRQDTGELFF. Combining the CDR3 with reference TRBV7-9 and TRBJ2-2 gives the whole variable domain DTGVSQNPRHKITKRGQNVTFRCDPISEHNRLYWYRQTLGQGPEFLTYFQNEAQLEKSRLLSDRFSAERPKGSFSTLEIQRTEQGDSAMYLCASSLRQRQDTGELFFGEGSRLTVL.

The CDR3 coding sequence is TGTGCCAGCAGCTCCGGGACAGCCGAGATGAACACTGAAGCTTTCTTT. Protein product: CASSSGTAEMNTEAFF. This sequence joins TRBV7-6 and TRBJ1-1; 7 nucleotides line up with TRBD1. Germline assignment: CDR1 SGHVS and CDR2 FNYEAQ. Trimming cost V 4 bases and J 0 bases; bases outside gene matches: 8. The CDR3 has 16 amino acids.

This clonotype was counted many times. DNA for the CDR3: TGCAGTGCTAGAGTTGGACAGTCGGACACCATATATTTT. Its translation: CSARVGQSDTIYF. The rearrangement uses TRBV20-1 and TRBJ1-3, with TRBD1 as a possible D gene (6 bases). This CDR3 spans 13 amino acids. V was trimmed by 1 base and J by 8 bases, leaving 12 bases between them. Looked up from germline, CDR1 is DFQATT and CDR2 is SNEGSKA (reference sequence).

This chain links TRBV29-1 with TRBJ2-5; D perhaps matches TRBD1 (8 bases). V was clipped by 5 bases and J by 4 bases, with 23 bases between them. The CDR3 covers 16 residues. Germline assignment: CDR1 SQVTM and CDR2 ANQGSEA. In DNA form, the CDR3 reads TGCAGCGTTCGAGAGGGGGGGACAGGTCGAGCAGAGACCCAGTACTTC. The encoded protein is CSVREGGTGRAETQYF.

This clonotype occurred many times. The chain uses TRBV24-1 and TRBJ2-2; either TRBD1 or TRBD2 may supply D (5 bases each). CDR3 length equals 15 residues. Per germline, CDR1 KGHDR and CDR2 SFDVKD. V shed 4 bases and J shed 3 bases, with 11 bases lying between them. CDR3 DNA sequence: TGTGCCACCAGTGAGAACGGGGCTGACACCGGGGAGCTGTTTTTT. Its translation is CATSENGADTGELFF.

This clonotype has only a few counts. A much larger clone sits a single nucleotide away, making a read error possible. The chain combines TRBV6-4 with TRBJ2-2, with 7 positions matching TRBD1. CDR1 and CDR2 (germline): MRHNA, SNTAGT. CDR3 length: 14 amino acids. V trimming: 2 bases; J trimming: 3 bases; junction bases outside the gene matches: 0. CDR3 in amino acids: CASSDGQDTGELFF. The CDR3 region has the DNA TGTGCCAGCAGTGACGGACAGGACACCGGGGAGCTGTTTTTT.

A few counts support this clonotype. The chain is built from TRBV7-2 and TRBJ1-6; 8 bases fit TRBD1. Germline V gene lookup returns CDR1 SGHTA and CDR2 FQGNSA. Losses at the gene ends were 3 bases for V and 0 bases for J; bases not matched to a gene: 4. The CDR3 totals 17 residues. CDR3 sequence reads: CASSFGQGSSYNSPLHF. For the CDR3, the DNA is TGTGCCAGCAGCTTCGGACAGGGAAGCTCCTATAATTCACCCCTCCACTTT.

As DNA, the CDR3 is TGCAGTGCTAGCCCCCGGACAGGGGGCAGCGAGCAGTACTTC. Its translation is CSASPRTGGSEQYF. This chain joins TRBV20-1 and TRBJ2-7; TRBD1 matches 11 bases. CDR1 is DFQATT and CDR2 is SNEGSKA in the germline V gene (reference sequence). This CDR3 spans 14 amino acids. V lost 3 bases to trimming and J lost 6 bases; unmatched junction nucleotides: 7.